The 7 T cell receptor beta chains listed next were all sequenced from one sample in a study of early T cells in non-severe SARS-CoV-2 infection. TCRdb recomputed calls from the 5' RACE reads with MiXCR, one row per CDR3 protein. The sample has 100,000 to 150,000 distinct CDR3 sequences, around 14% seen once; the top ten hold about a fifth. What was sequenced was whole blood. Receptors originate from an adult who was a healthcare worker with PCR-confirmed SARS-CoV-2 infection or an uninfected control (not recorded which).

This clonotype was counted only a few times. The genes are TRBV5-4 and TRBJ2-7; D is possibly TRBD1 (6 bases). Trimming shortened V by 0 bases and J by 2 bases, and 12 bases separated the two germline ends. The CDR3 loop spans 15 amino acids. Germline assignment: CDR1 SGHNT and CDR2 YYREEE (reference sequence). This CDR3 is CASSLASKGAYEQYF. CDR3 nucleotide sequence: TGTGCCAGCAGCTTGGCCAGTAAGGGGGCCTACGAGCAGTACTTC.

This chain uses TRBV5-1 with TRBJ1-1; tentatively, D is TRBD1 (6 bases). The CDR3 has 13 amino acids. CDR1 and CDR2 (germline): SGHRS, YFSETQ. V lost 1 base, J lost 5 bases, and 9 bases lay in between. CDR3 nucleotides: TGCGCCAGCAGCTTGTGGCAGGGGACTGAAGCTTTCTTT. Translated: CASSLWQGTEAFF.

The genes are TRBV29-1 and TRBJ2-1; D unresolved. The CDR3 is made up of 12 amino acids. Trimming pared 7 bases from V and 3 bases from J, leaving 10 bases between. The germline gives CDR1 SQVTM, CDR2 ANQGSEA. Here the CDR3 reads CSGGFRYNEQFF. The CDR3 nucleotides are TGCAGCGGGGGTTTTCGCTACAATGAGCAGTTCTTC.

This clonotype was detected a few times. The J gene is TRBJ2-3, the V gene TRBV20-1, with a tentative D call TRBD1 (5 bases). The CDR3 extends over 14 amino acids. The germline gives CDR1 DFQATT, CDR2 SNEGSKA (reference sequence). The germline V and J ends were trimmed by 6 bases and 5 bases, with 18 bases remaining between them. The CDR3 region has the DNA TGCAGTGCGCAGGGTCGCGGATCCAAAGATACGCAGTATTTT. It translates to CSAQGRGSKDTQYF.

The V gene is TRBV10-3, the J gene TRBJ1-5; no definite D call. Germline V lookup: CDR1 ENHRY, CDR2 SYGVKD. The CDR3 runs 12 residues. V dropped 3 bases and J dropped 1 base, with 1 base sitting between them. CDR3 coding DNA: TGTGCCATCAGTGACAGCAATCAGCCCCAGCATTTT. Encoded protein: CAISDSNQPQHF.

This sequence joins TRBV13 and TRBJ2-7; TRBD1 matches 7 bases. In germline, CDR1 is PRHDT, CDR2 FYEKMQ (reference sequence). The V gene end was trimmed by 5 bases and the J gene end by 5 bases; junction bases not matched to a gene: 3. The CDR3 runs to 12 residues. This CDR3 reads CASSLTGDEQYF. The CDR3 nucleotides read TGTGCCAGCAGCCTAACAGGGGACGAGCAGTACTTC.

This clonotype was detected ten times or more. This chain joins TRBV7-6 and TRBJ2-1, with 13 positions matching TRBD2. V trimming: 6 bases; J trimming: 5 bases; junction bases outside the gene matches: 1. This CDR3 comprises 14 residues. The germline V gene has CDR1 SGHVS and CDR2 FNYEAQ. CDR3: CASRLAGGHNEQFF. The CDR3 DNA follows: TGTGCCAGCAGACTAGCGGGGGGGCACAATGAGCAGTTCTTC.